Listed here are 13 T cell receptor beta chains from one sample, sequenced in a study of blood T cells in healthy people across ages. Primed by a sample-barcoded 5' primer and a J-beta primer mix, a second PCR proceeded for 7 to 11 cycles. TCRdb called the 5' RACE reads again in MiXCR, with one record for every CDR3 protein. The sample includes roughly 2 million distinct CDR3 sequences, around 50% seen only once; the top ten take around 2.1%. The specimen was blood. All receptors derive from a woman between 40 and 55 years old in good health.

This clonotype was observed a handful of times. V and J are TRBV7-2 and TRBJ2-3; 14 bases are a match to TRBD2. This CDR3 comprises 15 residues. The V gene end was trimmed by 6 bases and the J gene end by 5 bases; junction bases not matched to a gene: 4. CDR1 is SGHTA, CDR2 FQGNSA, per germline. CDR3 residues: CASSRLAGGVDTQYF. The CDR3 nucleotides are TGTGCCAGCAGTAGACTAGCGGGGGGGGTAGATACGCAGTATTTT.

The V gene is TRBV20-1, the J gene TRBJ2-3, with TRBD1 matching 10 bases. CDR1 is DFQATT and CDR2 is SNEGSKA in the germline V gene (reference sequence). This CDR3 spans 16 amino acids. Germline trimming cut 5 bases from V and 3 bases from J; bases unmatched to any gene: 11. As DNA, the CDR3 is TGCAGTGCTTTGACTAGACAGGGGGCTTTGACAGATACGCAGTATTTT. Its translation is CSALTRQGALTDTQYF.

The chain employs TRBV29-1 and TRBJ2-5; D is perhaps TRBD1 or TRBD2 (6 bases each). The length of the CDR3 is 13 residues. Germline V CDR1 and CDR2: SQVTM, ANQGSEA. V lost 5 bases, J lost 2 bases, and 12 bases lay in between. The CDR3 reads CSVSRDNQETQYF. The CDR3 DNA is TGCAGCGTTTCGCGGGACAATCAAGAGACCCAGTACTTC.

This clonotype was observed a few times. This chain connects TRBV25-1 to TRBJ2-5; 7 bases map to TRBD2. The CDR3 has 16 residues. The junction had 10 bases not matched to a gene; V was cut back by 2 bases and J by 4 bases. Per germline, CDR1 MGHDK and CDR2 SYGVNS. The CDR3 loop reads CASSEGGDPPRETQYF. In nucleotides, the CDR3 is TGTGCCAGCAGTGAAGGGGGGGACCCTCCCAGAGAGACCCAGTACTTC.

CDR3 bases: TGTGCCAGCAGCTTGCGGACAGGGAACGCCTACAATGAGCAGTTCTTC. It codes for CASSLRTGNAYNEQFF. The genes are TRBV7-2 and TRBJ2-1; 8 bases map to TRBD1. V trimming: 3 bases; J trimming: 2 bases; junction bases outside the gene matches: 6. The CDR3 extends over 16 amino acids. Germline CDR1 SGHTA, CDR2 FQGNSA.

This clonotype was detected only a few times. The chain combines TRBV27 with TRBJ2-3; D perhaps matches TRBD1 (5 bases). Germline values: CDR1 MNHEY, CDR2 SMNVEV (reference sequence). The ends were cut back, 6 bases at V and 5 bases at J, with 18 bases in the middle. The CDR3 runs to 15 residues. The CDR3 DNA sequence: TGTGCCAGCAGCGTTTGGGGTCCCAGGGAAGATACGCAGTATTTT. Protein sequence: CASSVWGPREDTQYF.

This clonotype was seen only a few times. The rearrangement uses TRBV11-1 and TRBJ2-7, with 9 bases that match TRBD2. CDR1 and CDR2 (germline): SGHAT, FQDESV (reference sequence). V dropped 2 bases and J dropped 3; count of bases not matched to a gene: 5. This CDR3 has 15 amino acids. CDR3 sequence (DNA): TGTGCCAGCAGCTTATATAGCGGGGGCAGCTACGAGCAGTACTTC. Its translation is CASSLYSGGSYEQYF. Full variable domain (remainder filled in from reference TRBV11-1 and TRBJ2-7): EAEVAQSPRYKITEKSQAVAFWCDPISGHATLYWYRQILGQGPELLVQFQDESVVDDSQLPKDRFSAERLKGVDSTLKIQPAELGDSAMYLCASSLYSGGSYEQYFGPGTRLTVT.

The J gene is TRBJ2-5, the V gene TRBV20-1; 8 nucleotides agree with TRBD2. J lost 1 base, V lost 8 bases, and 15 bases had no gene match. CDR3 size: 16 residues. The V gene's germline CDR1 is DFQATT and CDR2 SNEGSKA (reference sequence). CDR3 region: CSPAAGVAGTQETQYF. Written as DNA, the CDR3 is TGCAGTCCCGCGGCAGGGGTAGCGGGGACCCAAGAGACCCAGTACTTC.

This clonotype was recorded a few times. CDR3 nucleotides: TGTGCCAGCAGCCCCAGGACGGACTATATGGAGACCCAGTACTTC. Protein product: CASSPRTDYMETQYF. The chain has TRBV13 and TRBJ2-5; tentative D call: TRBD2 (6 bases). Deletions cut 5 bases from V and 5 bases from J, with 18 bases between. The CDR3 is 15 amino acids. Germline CDR1 and CDR2: PRHDT and FYEKMQ (reference sequence).

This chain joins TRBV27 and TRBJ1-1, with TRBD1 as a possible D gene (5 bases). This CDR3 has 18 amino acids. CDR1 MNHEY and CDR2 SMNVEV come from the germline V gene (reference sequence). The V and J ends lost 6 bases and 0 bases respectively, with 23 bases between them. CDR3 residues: CASRGPSTATLMNTEAFF. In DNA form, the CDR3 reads TGTGCCAGCAGGGGGCCCTCGACAGCGACTTTGATGAACACTGAAGCTTTCTTT.

The CDR3 protein is CSAQTGTSGDEQYF. DNA of the CDR3: TGCAGTGCCCAGACCGGGACTAGCGGCGACGAGCAGTACTTC. The rearrangement joins TRBV20-1 to TRBJ2-7; TRBD2 agrees at 11 bases. Germline trimming cut 6 bases from V and 5 bases from J; bases unmatched to any gene: 9. The CDR3 runs to 14 residues. The V gene's germline CDR1 is DFQATT and CDR2 SNEGSKA (reference sequence).

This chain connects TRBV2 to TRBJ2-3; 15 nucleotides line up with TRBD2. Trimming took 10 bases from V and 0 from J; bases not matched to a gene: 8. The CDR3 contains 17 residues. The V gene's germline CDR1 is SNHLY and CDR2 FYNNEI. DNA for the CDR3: TGTGCCAAGAAGGGACTAGCGGGGGGCACTAGCACAGATACGCAGTATTTT. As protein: CAKKGLAGGTSTDTQYF.

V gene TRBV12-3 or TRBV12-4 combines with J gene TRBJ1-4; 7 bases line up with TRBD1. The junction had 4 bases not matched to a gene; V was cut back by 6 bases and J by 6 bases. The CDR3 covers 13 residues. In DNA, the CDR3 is TGTGCCAGCAGGACAGGGTTCGATGAAAAACTGTTTTTT. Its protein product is CASRTGFDEKLFF.